Listed below are T cell receptor beta chains from one sample, sequenced in a study of CD8 T cells in Susac syndrome. MiXCR, run by TCRdb on the immunoSEQ multiplex PCR reads, gives a single entry per CDR3 protein. Here the sample spans about 140,000 distinct CDR3 sequences, roughly 94% being singletons. Sequencing was performed on CD8+ T cells from PBMCs. These TCRs come from a human donor with Susac syndrome. The CDR3 runs from the conserved cysteine through the conserved F or W. A D gene is named only where the DNA matches it firmly. Not all rows give a size; the values are once, few, many and, for expanded clones, a class.

v_call: TRBV5-4
j_call: TRBJ2-7
clone_size: few
d_call: -
cdr3_length: 13
cdr3_nt: TGTGCCAGCAGCTTGGTCGGATCCTACGAGCAGTACTTC
cdr3_aa: CASSLVGSYEQYF

v_call: TRBV30
j_call: TRBJ2-7
clone_size: -
d_call: TRBD1
cdr3_length: 14
cdr3_nt: TGTGCCTGGAGTGCAGGCGGGACAGGCTACGAGCAGTACTTC
cdr3_aa: CAWSAGGTGYEQYF

v_call: TRBV9
j_call: TRBJ1-2
clone_size: -
d_call: TRBD1
cdr3_length: 16
cdr3_nt: TGTGCCAGCAGCGTAGTAGAAGGACAGGGGGACTATGGCTACACCTTC
cdr3_aa: CASSVVEGQGDYGYTF

v_call: TRBV30
j_call: TRBJ2-1
clone_size: -
d_call: TRBD1
cdr3_length: 13
cdr3_nt: TGTGCCGCGGACAGGACCTCCTACAATGAGCAGTTCTTC
cdr3_aa: CAADRTSYNEQFF

v_call: TRBV9
j_call: TRBJ1-1
clone_size: -
d_call: -
cdr3_length: 15
cdr3_nt: TGTGCCAGCAGCGGCCCGACCGGTACGGGGACTGAAGCTTTCTTT
cdr3_aa: CASSGPTGTGTEAFF

v_call: TRBV28
j_call: TRBJ2-1
clone_size: -
d_call: TRBD2
cdr3_length: 16
cdr3_nt: TGTGCCAGCAGCCTCCCGACTAGCGGGAGGTGGGGTGAGCAGTTCTTC
cdr3_aa: CASSLPTSGRWGEQFF

v_call: TRBV5-1
j_call: TRBJ2-1
clone_size: -
d_call: -
cdr3_length: 14
cdr3_nt: TGCGCCAGCAGCTTGGAGGTCATGCTGAACCAGGGGATCTTC
cdr3_aa: CASSLEVMLNQGIF

v_call: TRBV5-6
j_call: TRBJ2-1
clone_size: -
d_call: -
cdr3_length: 12
cdr3_nt: TGTGCCAGCAGCAATGACGGGAATGAGCAGTTCTTC
cdr3_aa: CASSNDGNEQFF

v_call: TRBV6-5
j_call: TRBJ1-2
clone_size: -
d_call: -
cdr3_length: 18
cdr3_nt: TGTGCCAGCAGTTACTCCAGAAGCATGGGGGGCAATATCTATGGCTACACCTTC
cdr3_aa: CASSYSRSMGGNIYGYTF

v_call: TRBV19
j_call: TRBJ1-1
clone_size: -
d_call: -
cdr3_length: 11
cdr3_nt: TGTGCCATCAGAGTAGGCACTGAAGCTTTCTTT
cdr3_aa: CAIRVGTEAFF

v_call: TRBV29-1
j_call: TRBJ2-1
clone_size: -
d_call: TRBD2
cdr3_length: 15
cdr3_nt: TGCAGCGGAAGTGAGGGACTAGCGATCTACAATGAGCAGTTCTTC
cdr3_aa: CSGSEGLAIYNEQFF

v_call: TRBV29-1
j_call: TRBJ2-2
clone_size: -
d_call: -
cdr3_length: 13
cdr3_nt: TGCAGCGTTGAAGCGGGAAACACCGGGGAGCTGTTTTTT
cdr3_aa: CSVEAGNTGELFF

v_call: TRBV30
j_call: TRBJ1-2
clone_size: once
d_call: -
cdr3_length: 12
cdr3_nt: TGTGCCTGGAGCGATTCAGGGAGCGGCTACACCTTC
cdr3_aa: CAWSDSGSGYTF

v_call: TRBV2
j_call: TRBJ2-1
clone_size: -
d_call: TRBD1
cdr3_length: 12
cdr3_nt: TGTGCCAGACGGACAGGGGGCAATGAGCAGTTCTTC
cdr3_aa: CARRTGGNEQFF

v_call: TRBV9
j_call: TRBJ2-1
clone_size: -
d_call: -
cdr3_length: 15
cdr3_nt: TGTGCCAGCAGCGTAGAAGGGTTCTCCTACAATGAGCAGTTCTTC
cdr3_aa: CASSVEGFSYNEQFF

v_call: TRBV20-1
j_call: TRBJ1-1
clone_size: -
d_call: -
cdr3_length: 12
cdr3_nt: TGCAGTGCTAGAGAGGGAGGGGGGGAAGCTTTCTTT
cdr3_aa: CSAREGGGEAFF

v_call: TRBV3-1
j_call: TRBJ2-7
clone_size: -
d_call: -
cdr3_length: 14
cdr3_nt: TGTGCCAGCAGCCTCTCGCTAGCTTCCTACGAGCAGTACTTC
cdr3_aa: CASSLSLASYEQYF

v_call: TRBV13
j_call: TRBJ2-7
clone_size: -
d_call: TRBD2
cdr3_length: 17
cdr3_nt: TGTGCCAGCAGCTTATCTCGGAGCGGGAGGACCCAGGACGAGCAGTACTTC
cdr3_aa: CASSLSRSGRTQDEQYF

v_call: TRBV7-9
j_call: TRBJ1-1
clone_size: -
d_call: -
cdr3_length: 17
cdr3_nt: TGTGCCAGCAGCCACCTGTACGACAATGGGCCGAACACTGAAGCTTTCTTT
cdr3_aa: CASSHLYDNGPNTEAFF

v_call: TRBV4-1
j_call: TRBJ2-3
clone_size: -
d_call: TRBD1
cdr3_length: 14
cdr3_nt: TGCGCCACCACTTCGGGACAGGGGGTTGATACGCAGTATTTT
cdr3_aa: CATTSGQGVDTQYF

v_call: TRBV11-2
j_call: TRBJ2-2
clone_size: -
d_call: -
cdr3_length: 16
cdr3_nt: TGTGCCAGCAGCTTAGCTTTCTGGGGGGACACCGGGGAGCTGTTTTTT
cdr3_aa: CASSLAFWGDTGELFF

v_call: TRBV20-1
j_call: TRBJ1-2
clone_size: once
d_call: -
cdr3_length: 14
cdr3_nt: TGCAGTGCTAGAGACCTGGGGGCGAACTATGGCTACACCTTC
cdr3_aa: CSARDLGANYGYTF

v_call: TRBV6-5
j_call: TRBJ2-7
clone_size: -
d_call: TRBD2
cdr3_length: 19
cdr3_nt: TGTGCCAGCAGTTACTCGAAAGGACTAAGGAGCGGGAAATCCTACGAGCAGTACTTC
cdr3_aa: CASSYSKGLRSGKSYEQYF

v_call: TRBV28
j_call: TRBJ2-7
clone_size: -
d_call: TRBD2
cdr3_length: 17
cdr3_nt: TGTGCCAGCAGTTTTACCCTAGCGGGAGATTTTGCTTACGAGCAGTACTTC
cdr3_aa: CASSFTLAGDFAYEQYF

v_call: TRBV30
j_call: TRBJ2-7
clone_size: -
d_call: TRBD1
cdr3_length: 13
cdr3_nt: TGTGCCTGGAGTCTACAGGGGGCGGTGGAGCAGTACTTC
cdr3_aa: CAWSLQGAVEQYF

v_call: TRBV30
j_call: TRBJ2-7
clone_size: -
d_call: TRBD2
cdr3_length: 15
cdr3_nt: TGTGCCGCGAACGGGGCGGGAGGGGTAGACTACGAGCAGTACTTC
cdr3_aa: CAANGAGGVDYEQYF

v_call: TRBV3-1
j_call: TRBJ2-3
clone_size: -
d_call: TRBD2
cdr3_length: 16
cdr3_nt: TGTGCCAGCAGCCAAGGCGGGACTAGTTACACAGATACGCAGTATTTT
cdr3_aa: CASSQGGTSYTDTQYF

v_call: TRBV5-4
j_call: TRBJ2-2
clone_size: -
d_call: -
cdr3_length: 14
cdr3_nt: TGTGCCAGCAGCCTTATATCGAACACCGGGGAGCTGTTTTTT
cdr3_aa: CASSLISNTGELFF

v_call: TRBV13
j_call: TRBJ2-5
clone_size: -
d_call: TRBD2
cdr3_length: 16
cdr3_nt: TGTGCCAGCAGCTTAGGCCGGACGGGAGGGCCTGAGACCCAGTACTTC
cdr3_aa: CASSLGRTGGPETQYF

v_call: TRBV5-6
j_call: TRBJ1-5
clone_size: -
d_call: -
cdr3_length: 13
cdr3_nt: TGTGCCAGCAGCTTCAGTAGCAATCAGCCCCAGCATTTT
cdr3_aa: CASSFSSNQPQHF

v_call: TRBV20-1
j_call: TRBJ1-2
clone_size: once
d_call: -
cdr3_length: 17
cdr3_nt: TGCAGTGCTAGAGACCCGGGCCAAGTACAAAGAGGGGATGGCTACACCTTC
cdr3_aa: CSARDPGQVQRGDGYTF

v_call: TRBV9
j_call: TRBJ2-7
clone_size: -
d_call: -
cdr3_length: 14
cdr3_nt: TGTGCCAGCAGCGTAGAGCCAGGCCCCTACGAGCAGTACTTC
cdr3_aa: CASSVEPGPYEQYF

v_call: TRBV5-6
j_call: TRBJ2-5
clone_size: -
d_call: -
cdr3_length: 14
cdr3_nt: TGTGCCAGCAGCTTACGGACAATGCTTGAGACCCAGTACTTC
cdr3_aa: CASSLRTMLETQYF

v_call: TRBV29-1
j_call: TRBJ1-3
clone_size: -
d_call: -
cdr3_length: 13
cdr3_nt: TGCAGCGTCCTTGGCTACTCTGGAAACACCATATATTTT
cdr3_aa: CSVLGYSGNTIYF

v_call: TRBV7-8
j_call: TRBJ1-1
clone_size: once
d_call: -
cdr3_length: 13
cdr3_nt: TGTGCCAGCAGCTTAGACACGGGATCTGAAGCTTTCTTT
cdr3_aa: CASSLDTGSEAFF

v_call: TRBV3-1
j_call: TRBJ2-1
clone_size: -
d_call: -
cdr3_length: 16
cdr3_nt: TGTGCCAGCAGCCACATTTCGAGGGGGAGAGGCGATGAGCAGTTCTTC
cdr3_aa: CASSHISRGRGDEQFF

v_call: TRBV29-1
j_call: TRBJ1-2
clone_size: -
d_call: TRBD1
cdr3_length: 13
cdr3_nt: TGCAGCGTGCCCCCGGACAGGGCGTCGGGCTACACCTTC
cdr3_aa: CSVPPDRASGYTF

v_call: TRBV7-7
j_call: TRBJ1-1
clone_size: few
d_call: -
cdr3_length: 14
cdr3_nt: TGTGCTAGCAGCTTAGGCGGGGCGGACACTGAAGCTTTCTTT
cdr3_aa: CASSLGGADTEAFF

v_call: TRBV28
j_call: TRBJ2-7
clone_size: -
d_call: -
cdr3_length: 15
cdr3_nt: TGTGCCAGCAGTTTGCCACCCGGGACAGCGGGGGAGCAGTACTTC
cdr3_aa: CASSLPPGTAGEQYF

v_call: TRBV29-1
j_call: TRBJ1-4
clone_size: -
d_call: -
cdr3_length: 14
cdr3_nt: TGCAGCGTTGTCCACGGGACAACTAATGAAAAACTGTTTTTT
cdr3_aa: CSVVHGTTNEKLFF

v_call: TRBV4-1
j_call: TRBJ2-1
clone_size: -
d_call: -
cdr3_length: 13
cdr3_nt: TGCGCCAGCAGCCAAATCCCTGGAGGTGAGCAGTTCTTC
cdr3_aa: CASSQIPGGEQFF

v_call: TRBV4-1
j_call: TRBJ2-2
clone_size: -
d_call: TRBD2
cdr3_length: 16
cdr3_nt: TGCGCCAGCAGCCAAGGCTGGCGGGAGGGAAGAGGGGAGCTGTTTTTT
cdr3_aa: CASSQGWREGRGELFF

v_call: TRBV27
j_call: TRBJ2-1
clone_size: -
d_call: -
cdr3_length: 16
cdr3_nt: TGTGCCAGCAGTTCCCCCGGGGGGCTTTTGGGCAATGAGCAGTTCTTC
cdr3_aa: CASSSPGGLLGNEQFF

v_call: TRBV10-3
j_call: TRBJ2-7
clone_size: -
d_call: -
cdr3_length: 14
cdr3_nt: TGTGCCATCAGTGGGGCGGGGTGGCCGGGCGAGCAGTACTTC
cdr3_aa: CAISGAGWPGEQYF